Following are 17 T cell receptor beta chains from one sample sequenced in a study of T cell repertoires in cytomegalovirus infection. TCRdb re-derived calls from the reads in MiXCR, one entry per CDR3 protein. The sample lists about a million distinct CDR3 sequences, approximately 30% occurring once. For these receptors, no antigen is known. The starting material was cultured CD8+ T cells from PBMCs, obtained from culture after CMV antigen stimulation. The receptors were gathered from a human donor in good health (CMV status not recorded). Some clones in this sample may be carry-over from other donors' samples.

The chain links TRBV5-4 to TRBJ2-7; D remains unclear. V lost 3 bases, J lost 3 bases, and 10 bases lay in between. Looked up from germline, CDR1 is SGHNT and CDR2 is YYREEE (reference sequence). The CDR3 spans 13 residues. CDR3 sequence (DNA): TGTGCCAGCAGCTCGTCCGCCGGCTACGAGCAGTACGTC. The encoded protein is CASSSSAGYEQYV.

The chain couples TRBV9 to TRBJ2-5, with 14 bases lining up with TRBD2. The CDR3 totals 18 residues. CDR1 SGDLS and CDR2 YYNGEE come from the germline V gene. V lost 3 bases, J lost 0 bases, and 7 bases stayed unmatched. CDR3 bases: TGTGCCAGCAGCGGAGGAGGACTAGCGGGGGGCAACCAAGAGACCCAGTACTTC. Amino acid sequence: CASSGGGLAGGNQETQYF.

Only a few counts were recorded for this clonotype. The CDR3 loop is CASSISNGYEQYV. The CDR3 region has the DNA TGTGCCAGTAGTATTTCAAACGGATACGAGCAGTACGTC. This sequence joins TRBV19 and TRBJ2-7; no clear D gene. This CDR3 comprises 13 residues. Trimming took off 3 bases at V and 4 bases at J, with 10 bases between the two ends. Germline loops: CDR1 LNHDA, CDR2 SQIVND (reference sequence).

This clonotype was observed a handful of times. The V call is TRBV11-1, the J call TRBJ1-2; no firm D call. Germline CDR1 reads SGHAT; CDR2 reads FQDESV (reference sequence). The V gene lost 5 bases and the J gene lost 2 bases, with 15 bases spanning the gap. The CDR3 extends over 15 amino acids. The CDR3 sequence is CASSERGGGNYGYTF. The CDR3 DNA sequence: TGTGCCAGCAGCGAGCGAGGTGGCGGGAACTATGGCTACACCTTC.

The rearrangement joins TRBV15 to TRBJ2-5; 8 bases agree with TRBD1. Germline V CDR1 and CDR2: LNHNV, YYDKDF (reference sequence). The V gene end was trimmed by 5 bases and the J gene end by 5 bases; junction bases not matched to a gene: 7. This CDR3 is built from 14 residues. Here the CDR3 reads CATSLGQGGETQYF. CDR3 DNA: TGTGCCACCAGCCTCGGACAGGGAGGTGAGACCCAGTACTTC. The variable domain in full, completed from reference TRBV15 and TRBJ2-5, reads DAMVIQNPRYQVTQFGKPVTLSCSQTLNHNVMYWYQQKSSQAPKLLFHYYDKDFNNEADTPDNFQSRRPNTSFCFLDIRSPGLGDTAMYLCATSLGQGGETQYFGPGTRLLVL.

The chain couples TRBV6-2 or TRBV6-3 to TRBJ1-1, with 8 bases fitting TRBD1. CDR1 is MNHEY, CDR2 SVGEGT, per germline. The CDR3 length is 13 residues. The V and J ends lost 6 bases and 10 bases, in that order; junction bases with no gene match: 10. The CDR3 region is CASRDGQGVVAFF. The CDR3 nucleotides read TGTGCCAGCAGGGACGGACAGGGCGTGGTAGCTTTCTTT.

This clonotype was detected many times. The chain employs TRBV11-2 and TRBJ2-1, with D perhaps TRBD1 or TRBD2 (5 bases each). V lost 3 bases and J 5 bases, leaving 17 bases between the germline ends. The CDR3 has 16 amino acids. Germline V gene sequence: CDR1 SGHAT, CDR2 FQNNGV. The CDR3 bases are TGTGCCAGCAGCTTTTTTGAGGGACGGCCGAACAATGAGCAGTTCTTC. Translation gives CASSFFEGRPNNEQFF.

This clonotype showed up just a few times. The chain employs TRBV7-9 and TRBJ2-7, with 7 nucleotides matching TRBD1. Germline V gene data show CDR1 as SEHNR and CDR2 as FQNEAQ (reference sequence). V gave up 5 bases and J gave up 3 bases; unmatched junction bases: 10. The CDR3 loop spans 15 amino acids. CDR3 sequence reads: CASSPGQDPHYEQYV. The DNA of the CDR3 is TGTGCCAGCAGCCCTGGACAGGACCCCCACTACGAGCAGTACGTC.

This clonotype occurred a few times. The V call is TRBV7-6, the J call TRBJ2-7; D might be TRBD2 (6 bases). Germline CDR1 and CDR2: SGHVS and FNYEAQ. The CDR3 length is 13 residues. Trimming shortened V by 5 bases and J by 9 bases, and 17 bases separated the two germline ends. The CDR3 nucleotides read TGTGCCAGCAGCCGCGGAGGGCAGGGCGGGCAGTACGTC. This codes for CASSRGGQGGQYV.

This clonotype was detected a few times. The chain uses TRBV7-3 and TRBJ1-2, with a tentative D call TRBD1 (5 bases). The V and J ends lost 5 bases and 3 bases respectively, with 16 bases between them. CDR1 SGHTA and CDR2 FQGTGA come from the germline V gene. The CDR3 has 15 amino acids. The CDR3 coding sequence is TGTGCCAGCAGCCCCATGGGGGGGACCCACTATGGCTACACCTTC. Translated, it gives CASSPMGGTHYGYTF.

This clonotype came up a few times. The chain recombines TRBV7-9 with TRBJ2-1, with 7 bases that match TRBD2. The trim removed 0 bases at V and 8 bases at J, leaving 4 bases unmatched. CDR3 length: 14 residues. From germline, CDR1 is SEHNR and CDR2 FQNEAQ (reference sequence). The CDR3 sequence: CASSLARGMDEQFF. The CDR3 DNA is TGTGCCAGCAGCTTAGCGCGGGGGATGGATGAGCAGTTCTTC.

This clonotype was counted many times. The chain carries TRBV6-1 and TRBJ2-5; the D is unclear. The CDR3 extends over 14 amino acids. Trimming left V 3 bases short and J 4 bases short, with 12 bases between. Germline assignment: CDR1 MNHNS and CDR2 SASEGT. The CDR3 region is CASSEKAKRETQYF. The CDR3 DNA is TGTGCCAGCAGTGAGAAAGCGAAGCGAGAGACCCAGTACTTC.

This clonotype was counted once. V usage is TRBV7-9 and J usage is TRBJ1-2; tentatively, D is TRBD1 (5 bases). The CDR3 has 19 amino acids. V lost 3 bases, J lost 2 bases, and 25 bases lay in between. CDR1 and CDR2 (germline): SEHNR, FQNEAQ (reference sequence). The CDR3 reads CASSFFPSKTGTVNYGYTF. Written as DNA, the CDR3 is TGTGCCAGCAGCTTCTTTCCCTCAAAAACCGGGACGGTGAACTATGGCTACACCTTC. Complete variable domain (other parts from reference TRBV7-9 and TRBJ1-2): DTGVSQNPRHKITKRGQNVTFRCDPISEHNRLYWYRQTLGQGPEFLTYFQNEAQLEKSRLLSDRFSAERPKGSFSTLEIQRTEQGDSAMYLCASSFFPSKTGTVNYGYTFGSGTRLTVV.

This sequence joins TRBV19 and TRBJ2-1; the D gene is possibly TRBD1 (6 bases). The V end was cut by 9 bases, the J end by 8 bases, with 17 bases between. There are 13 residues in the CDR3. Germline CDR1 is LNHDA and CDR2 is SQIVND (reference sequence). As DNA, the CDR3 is TGTGCCAGCTCAGGGGCTGACGGCTATGAGCAGTTCTTC. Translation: CASSGADGYEQFF.

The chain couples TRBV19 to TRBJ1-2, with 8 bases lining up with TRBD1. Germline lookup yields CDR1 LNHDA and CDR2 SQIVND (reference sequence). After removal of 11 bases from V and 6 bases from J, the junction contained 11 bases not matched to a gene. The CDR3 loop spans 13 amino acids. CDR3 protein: CAGLRTGNDGYTF. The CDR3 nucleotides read TGTGCCGGACTCCGGACAGGGAATGATGGCTACACCTTC.

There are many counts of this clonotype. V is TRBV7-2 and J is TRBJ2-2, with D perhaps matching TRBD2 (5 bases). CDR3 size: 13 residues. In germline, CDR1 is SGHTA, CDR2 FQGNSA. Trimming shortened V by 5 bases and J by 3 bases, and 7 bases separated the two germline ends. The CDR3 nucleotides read TGTGCCAGCAGCCCCGGGGACACCGGGGAGCTGTTTTTT. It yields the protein CASSPGDTGELFF.

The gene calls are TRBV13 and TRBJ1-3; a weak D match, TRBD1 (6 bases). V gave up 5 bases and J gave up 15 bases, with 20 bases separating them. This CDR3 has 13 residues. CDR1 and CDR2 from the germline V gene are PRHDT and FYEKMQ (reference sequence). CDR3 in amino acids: CASSEGQQPPRYF. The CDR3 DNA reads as TGTGCCAGCAGCGAGGGACAACAACCACCAAGATATTTT.